One T cell receptor beta chain is described in this entry. The antigen remains undetermined. This sample is part of a study of response to subunit inactivated influenza vaccine. Whole-study results and caveats: Each seasonal flu vaccination may recruit only limited new T cells, authors suggested.

The length of the CDR3 is 15 residues. Germline loops: CDR1 MNHEY, CDR2 SVGEGT. V lost 7 bases, J lost 2 bases, and 4 bases stayed unmatched. TCRdb processed the RT-PCR reads anew with MiXCR; each CDR3 protein has one entry. The repertoire includes roughly 180,000 distinct CDR3 sequences, about a tenth of them detected once, and roughly 11% sits in the top ten. The TCR sequence derives from a man aged 50-60 years who received an inactivated influenza vaccine. This specimen consisted of non-naive T cells sorted from PBMCs, obtained on the day of vaccination. The chain links TRBV6-2 or TRBV6-3 to TRBJ2-6, with 8 nucleotides matching TRBD2. The CDR3 DNA is TGTGCCAGCACCTCCGGGGGGGCTGGGGCCAACGTCCTGACTTTC. Its translation: CASTSGGAGANVLTF.